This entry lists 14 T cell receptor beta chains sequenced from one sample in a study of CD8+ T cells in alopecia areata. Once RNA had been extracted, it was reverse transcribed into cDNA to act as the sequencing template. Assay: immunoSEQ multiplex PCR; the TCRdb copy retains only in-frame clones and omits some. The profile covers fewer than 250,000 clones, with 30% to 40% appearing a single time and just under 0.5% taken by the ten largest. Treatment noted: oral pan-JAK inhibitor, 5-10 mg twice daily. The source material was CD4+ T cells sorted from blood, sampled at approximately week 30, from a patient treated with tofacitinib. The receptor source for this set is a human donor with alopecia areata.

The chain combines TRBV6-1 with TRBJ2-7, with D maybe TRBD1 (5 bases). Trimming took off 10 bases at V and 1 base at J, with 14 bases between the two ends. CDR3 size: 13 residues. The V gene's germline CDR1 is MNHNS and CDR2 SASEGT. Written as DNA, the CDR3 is TGTGCCACAGAACAGGTTGCGTCCTACGAGCAGTACTTC. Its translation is CATEQVASYEQYF.

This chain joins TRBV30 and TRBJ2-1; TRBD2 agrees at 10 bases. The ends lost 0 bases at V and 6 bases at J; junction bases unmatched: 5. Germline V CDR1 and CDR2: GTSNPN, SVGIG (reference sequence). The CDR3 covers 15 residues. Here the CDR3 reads CAWSVRTSGRNEQFF. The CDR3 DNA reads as TGTGCCTGGAGTGTACGGACTAGCGGACGCAATGAGCAGTTCTTC.

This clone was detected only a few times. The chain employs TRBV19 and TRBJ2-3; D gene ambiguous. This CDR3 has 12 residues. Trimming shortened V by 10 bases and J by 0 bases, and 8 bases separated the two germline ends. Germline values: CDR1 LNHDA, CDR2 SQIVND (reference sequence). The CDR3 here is CATSRSTDTQYF. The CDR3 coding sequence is TGTGCCACCTCCAGGAGCACAGATACGCAGTATTTT.

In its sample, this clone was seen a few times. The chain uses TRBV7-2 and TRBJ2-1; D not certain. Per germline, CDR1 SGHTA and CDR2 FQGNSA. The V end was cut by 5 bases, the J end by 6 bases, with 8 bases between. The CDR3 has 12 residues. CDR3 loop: CASSPLVNEQFF. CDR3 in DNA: TGTGCCAGCAGCCCCCTGGTCAATGAGCAGTTCTTC.

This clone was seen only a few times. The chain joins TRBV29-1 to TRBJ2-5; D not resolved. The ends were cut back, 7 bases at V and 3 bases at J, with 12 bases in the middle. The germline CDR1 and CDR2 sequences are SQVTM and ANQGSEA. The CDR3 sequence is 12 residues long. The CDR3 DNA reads TGCAGCGGGAGTTACAAGGAAGAGACCCAGTACTTC. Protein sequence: CSGSYKEETQYF.

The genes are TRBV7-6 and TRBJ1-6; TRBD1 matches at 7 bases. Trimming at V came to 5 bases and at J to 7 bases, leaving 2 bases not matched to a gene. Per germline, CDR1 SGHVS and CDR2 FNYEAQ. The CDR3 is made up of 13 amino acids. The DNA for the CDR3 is TGTGCCAGCAGCCAGACAGGGAATTCACCCCTCCACTTT. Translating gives CASSQTGNSPLHF.

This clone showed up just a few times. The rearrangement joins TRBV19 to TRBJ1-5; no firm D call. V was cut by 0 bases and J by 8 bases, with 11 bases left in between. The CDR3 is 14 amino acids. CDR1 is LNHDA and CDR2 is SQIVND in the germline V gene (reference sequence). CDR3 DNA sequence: TGTGCCAGTAGTATAGATCGAGTGGGGAAGCCCCAGCATTTT. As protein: CASSIDRVGKPQHF.

The CDR3 loop is CASSPDRGHDEQFF. CDR3 sequence (DNA): TGTGCCAGCAGCCCGGACAGGGGGCATGATGAGCAGTTCTTC. The V call is TRBV2, the J call TRBJ2-1; 11 nucleotides agree with TRBD1. Losses at the gene ends were 6 bases for V and 8 bases for J; bases not matched to a gene: 6. CDR1 is SNHLY and CDR2 is FYNNEI in the germline V gene. This CDR3 region has 14 residues.

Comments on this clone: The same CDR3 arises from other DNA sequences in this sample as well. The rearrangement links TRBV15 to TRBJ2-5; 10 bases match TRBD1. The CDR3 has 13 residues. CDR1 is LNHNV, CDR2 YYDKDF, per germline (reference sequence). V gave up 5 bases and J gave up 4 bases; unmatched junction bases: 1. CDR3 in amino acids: CATSRDRGETQYF. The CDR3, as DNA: TGTGCCACCAGCCGGGACAGGGGAGAGACCCAGTACTTC.

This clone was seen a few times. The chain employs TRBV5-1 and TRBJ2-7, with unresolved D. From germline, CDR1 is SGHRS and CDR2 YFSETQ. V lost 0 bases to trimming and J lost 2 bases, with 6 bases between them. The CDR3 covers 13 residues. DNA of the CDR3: TGCGCCAGCAGCTTGGTGTCCCCCTACGAGCAGTACTTC. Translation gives CASSLVSPYEQYF.

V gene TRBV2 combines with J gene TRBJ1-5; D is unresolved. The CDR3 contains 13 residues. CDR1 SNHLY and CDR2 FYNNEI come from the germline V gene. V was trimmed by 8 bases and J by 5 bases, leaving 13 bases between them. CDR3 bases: TGTGCCAGCGTGCTTCTAAGGGATCAGCCCCAGCATTTT. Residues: CASVLLRDQPQHF.

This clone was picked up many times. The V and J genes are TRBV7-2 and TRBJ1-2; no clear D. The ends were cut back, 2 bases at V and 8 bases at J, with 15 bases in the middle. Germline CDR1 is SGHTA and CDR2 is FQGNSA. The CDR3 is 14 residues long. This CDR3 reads CASSLSSGWRGYTF. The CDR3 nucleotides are TGTGCCAGCAGCTTAAGTTCGGGGTGGAGAGGCTACACCTTC.

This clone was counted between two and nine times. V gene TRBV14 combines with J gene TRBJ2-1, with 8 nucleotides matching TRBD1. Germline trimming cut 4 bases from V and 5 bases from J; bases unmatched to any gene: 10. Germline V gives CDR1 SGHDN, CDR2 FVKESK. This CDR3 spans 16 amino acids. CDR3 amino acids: CASSRYADRDHNEQFF. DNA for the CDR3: TGTGCCAGCAGCCGTTATGCGGACAGGGACCACAATGAGCAGTTCTTC. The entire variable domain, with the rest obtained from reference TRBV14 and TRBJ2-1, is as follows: EAGVTQFPSHSVIEKGQTVTLRCDPISGHDNLYWYRRVMGKEIKFLLHFVKESKQDESGMPNNRFLAERTGGTYSTLKVQPAELEDSGVYFCASSRYADRDHNEQFFGPGTRLTVL.

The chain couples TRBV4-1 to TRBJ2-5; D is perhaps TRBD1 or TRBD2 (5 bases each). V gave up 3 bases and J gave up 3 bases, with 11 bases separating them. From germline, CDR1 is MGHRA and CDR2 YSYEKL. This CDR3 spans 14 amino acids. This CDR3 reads CASSQGVSEETQYF. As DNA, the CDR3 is TGCGCCAGCAGCCAGGGGGTCTCGGAAGAGACCCAGTACTTC.